A selection of T cell receptor beta chains follows, all from one sample in a study of metastatic and nonmetastatic thyroid tumors. TCRdb re-clonotyped the PCR reads through MiXCR. The sample includes 43,000 or so clones, about 4% seen only once; the top ten take about a tenth. What was sequenced was blood. These receptors all stem from a female donor with papillary thyroid cancer or a benign thyroid nodule (not recorded which). Some clones in this sample may be carry-over from other donors' samples. The CDR3 runs from the conserved cysteine through the conserved F or W. The order of the fields is D gene, clone size, V gene, J gene, CDR3 protein, CDR3 DNA. A D gene is named only where the DNA matches it firmly. Only part of the rows carry a size: once, few, many, or a class if the clone is expanded.

>-|many|TRBV9|TRBJ2-3
CASSVGVADTQYF
TGTGCCAGCAGCGTAGGAGTCGCAGATACGCAGTATTTT
>-|many|TRBV9|TRBJ2-1
CASSVAGQWNEQFF
TGTGCCAGCAGCGTAGCTGGACAGTGGAATGAGCAGTTCTTC
>-|many|TRBV6-1|TRBJ2-1
CASSYPPYNEQFF
TGTGCCAGCAGTTACCCCCCGTACAATGAGCAGTTCTTC
>-|-|TRBV7-2|TRBJ2-6
CASSLTGLDFSGANVLTF
TGTGCCAGCAGCCTCACAGGACTGGACTTCTCTGGGGCCAACGTCCTGACTTTC
>TRBD2|many|TRBV12-3/TRBV12-4|TRBJ2-2
CASSRTSGSHGELFF
TGTGCCAGCAGTAGGACTAGCGGGAGCCACGGGGAGCTGTTTTTT
>-|once|TRBV20-1|TRBJ2-5
CCARDPGLQETQYF
TGCTGTGCTAGAGATCCCGGACTCCAGGAGACCCAGTACTTC
>-|-|TRBV12-3/TRBV12-4|TRBJ2-2
CASSRRPGELFF
TGTGCCAGCAGCCGTAGGCCCGGGGAGCTGTTTTTT
>-|many|TRBV29-1|TRBJ1-1
CSVGVGQETEAFF
TGCAGCGTTGGGGTGGGGCAGGAGACTGAAGCTTTCTTT
>-|many|TRBV3-1|TRBJ1-2
CASSQGGRVFNYGYTF
TGTGCCAGCAGCCAAGGGGGCAGGGTTTTTAACTATGGCTACACCTTC
>TRBD2|medium-sized|TRBV6-1|TRBJ2-7
CASSDGTSGFYEQYF
TGTGCCAGCAGTGACGGGACTAGCGGTTTCTACGAGCAGTACTTC
>TRBD1|many|TRBV30|TRBJ1-2
CAWTGGNYGYTF
TGTGCCTGGACAGGGGGCAACTATGGCTACACCTTC
>-|many|TRBV6-4|TRBJ2-1
CASSPRDTDYNEQFF
TGTGCCAGCAGCCCCCGGGACACAGACTACAATGAGCAGTTCTTC
>-|many|TRBV29-1|TRBJ1-1
CSSGSLGTEAFF
TGCAGCTCAGGGTCCCTGGGCACTGAAGCTTTCTTT
>-|-|TRBV7-2|TRBJ1-2
CAGSRTAAIYGYTF
TGTGCCGGCAGTAGGACAGCGGCGATCTATGGCTACACCTTC
>TRBD2|few|TRBV19|TRBJ2-1
CASSRMPGLAISEQFF
TGTGCCAGTAGTCGAATGCCGGGACTAGCGATAAGTGAGCAGTTCTTC
>-|many|TRBV6-4|TRBJ2-4
CASSEGGEGGIQYF
TGTGCCAGCAGTGAGGGGGGCGAAGGAGGCATTCAGTACTTC
>-|few|TRBV28|TRBJ1-2
CASSLGVQGRAGYTF
TGTGCCAGCAGTTTAGGGGTGCAGGGGCGTGCAGGCTACACCTTC
>TRBD1|once|TRBV19|TRBJ1-1
CASSVTGAQYTEGFF
TGTGCCAGTAGTGTCACAGGGGCGCAGTACACTGAAGGTTTCTTT
>-|few|TRBV6-2/TRBV6-3|TRBJ2-2
CASSAQVNTGELFF
TGTGCCAGCAGTGCCCAGGTGAACACCGGGGAGCTGTTTTTT
>TRBD2|many|TRBV2|TRBJ2-1
CASSETSGLYNEQFF
TGTGCCAGCAGCGAGACTAGCGGACTTTACAATGAGCAGTTCTTC
>-|many|TRBV7-8|TRBJ2-3
CASSLVYGSPYTDTQYF
TGTGCCAGCAGCTTAGTTTACGGGAGCCCATACACAGATACGCAGTATTTT
>-|many|TRBV24-1|TRBJ1-2
CATACSKTPKVSYGYTF
TGTGCCACCGCATGTAGTAAAACCCCCAAAGTAAGCTATGGCTACACCTTC
>-|many|TRBV5-5|TRBJ1-5
CASSLLEGLGQPQHF
TGTGCCAGCAGCTTGTTAGAGGGTCTGGGTCAGCCCCAGCATTTT
>TRBD1|-|TRBV7-2|TRBJ2-7
CASSEGQSYEQYF
TGTGCCAGCAGTGAGGGACAGTCTTACGAGCAGTACTTC
>TRBD2|-|TRBV6-1|TRBJ2-1
CASSESPSGTYNEQFF
TGTGCCAGCAGTGAATCGCCTAGCGGGACCTACAATGAGCAGTTCTTC
>TRBD2|many|TRBV7-9|TRBJ2-7
CASSSRLAPYEQYF
TGTGCCAGCAGCTCACGACTAGCGCCCTACGAGCAGTACTTC
>-|many|TRBV5-1|TRBJ1-2
CASRAVAHANYGYTF
TGCGCCAGCAGGGCCGTGGCGCATGCTAACTATGGCTACACCTTC
>TRBD2|many|TRBV5-4|TRBJ2-1
CASSLSTSGRAIEQFF
TGTGCCAGCAGCCTCTCGACTAGCGGGAGGGCCATTGAGCAGTTCTTC
>-|many|TRBV4-1|TRBJ2-3
CASSQGTISTDTQYF
TGCGCCAGCAGCCAAGGAACTATAAGCACAGATACGCAGTATTTT
>TRBD1|few|TRBV6-2/TRBV6-3|TRBJ1-5
CASSLGQGFQPQHF
TGTGCCAGCAGTCTGGGACAGGGATTTCAGCCCCAGCATTTT
>-|-|TRBV28|TRBJ1-2
CASSFGGQSVTLGYAYTF
TGTGCCAGCAGTTTCGGGGGGCAGTCCGTGACCCTGGGCTATGCCTACACCTTC
>-|many|TRBV12-3/TRBV12-4|TRBJ2-1
CASTENNEQFF
TGTGCCAGCACAGAGAACAATGAGCAGTTCTTC
>TRBD2|many|TRBV10-3|TRBJ2-1
CAISEGGSYNEQFF
TGTGCCATCAGTGAGGGCGGGAGCTACAATGAGCAGTTCTTC
>TRBD2|-|TRBV4-1|TRBJ2-1
CASSQEGTSGRIYNEQFF
TGCGCCAGCAGCCAAGAAGGGACTAGCGGGAGAATCTACAATGAGCAGTTCTTC
>TRBD1|few|TRBV20-1|TRBJ2-7
CSAATDRAMEQYF
TGCAGTGCAGCTACGGACAGGGCGATGGAGCAGTACTTC
>TRBD2|-|TRBV11-3|TRBJ2-7
CASSWTGGGGPYEQYF
TGTGCCAGCAGTTGGACGGGAGGGGGAGGGCCTTACGAGCAGTACTTC
>-|many|TRBV11-2|TRBJ2-2
CASSLASTHNRELFF
TGTGCCAGCAGCTTAGCCAGTACGCATAACCGGGAGCTGTTTTTT
>-|few|TRBV19|TRBJ2-2
CASSPPSPIASHTGELFF
TGTGCCAGTAGTCCCCCTTCCCCCATAGCCTCCCACACCGGGGAGCTGTTTTTT
>-|many|TRBV7-7|TRBJ2-3
CASSLGLAGTDTQYF
TGTGCTAGCAGCTTAGGTCTAGCTGGGACAGATACGCAGTATTTT
>TRBD1|-|TRBV4-1|TRBJ2-7
CASSPRTGAYEQHF
TGCGCCAGCAGCCCGAGGACAGGAGCCTACGAGCAGCACTTC
>-|many|TRBV5-1|TRBJ2-2
CASSFLPRGGELFF
TGCGCCAGCAGCTTTTTACCCAGGGGCGGGGAGCTGTTTTTT
>-|many|TRBV20-1|TRBJ1-1
CSATPGGDTEAFF
TGCAGTGCAACCCCGGGGGGGGACACTGAAGCTTTCTTT
>-|many|TRBV30|TRBJ1-1
CAWSEGIWGTMNTEAFF
TGTGCCTGGAGTGAGGGGATTTGGGGTACGATGAACACTGAAGCTTTCTTT
>-|many|TRBV5-4|TRBJ2-7
CASSAGQSYEQYF
TGTGCCAGCAGCGCAGGACAGAGCTACGAGCAGTACTTC
>-|medium-sized|TRBV6-4|TRBJ2-3
CASSDRGTDTQYF
TGTGCCAGCAGTGACCGAGGAACAGATACGCAGTATTTT
>TRBD2|many|TRBV12-3/TRBV12-4|TRBJ2-2
CARRDYNTGELFF
TGTGCCCGGCGGGACTACAACACCGGGGAGCTGTTTTTT
>-|many|TRBV9|TRBJ1-1
CASSVVRLNTEAFF
TGTGCCAGCAGCGTAGTGCGTCTGAACACTGAAGCTTTCTTT
>-|many|TRBV20-1|TRBJ1-5
CSVQRVNQPQHF
TGCAGTGTGCAGAGGGTCAATCAGCCCCAGCATTTT
>TRBD2|many|TRBV12-5|TRBJ2-7
CASGKGLAGTGEQYF
TGTGCTAGTGGTAAGGGACTAGCGGGAACGGGGGAGCAGTACTTC
>-|many|TRBV2|TRBJ2-7
CASSEDHGTYEQYF
TGTGCCAGCAGTGAAGATCACGGTACCTACGAGCAGTACTTC
>-|many|TRBV20-1|TRBJ2-7
CSASREPYEQYF
TGCAGTGCTAGCAGGGAGCCCTACGAGCAGTACTTC
>-|-|TRBV6-2/TRBV6-3|TRBJ2-1
CASSYVNNEQFF
TGTGCCAGCAGTTACGTGAACAATGAGCAGTTCTTC
>-|many|TRBV5-1|TRBJ1-1
CASSLRTEGTEAFF
TGCGCCAGCAGCCTGAGGACAGAGGGAACTGAAGCTTTCTTT